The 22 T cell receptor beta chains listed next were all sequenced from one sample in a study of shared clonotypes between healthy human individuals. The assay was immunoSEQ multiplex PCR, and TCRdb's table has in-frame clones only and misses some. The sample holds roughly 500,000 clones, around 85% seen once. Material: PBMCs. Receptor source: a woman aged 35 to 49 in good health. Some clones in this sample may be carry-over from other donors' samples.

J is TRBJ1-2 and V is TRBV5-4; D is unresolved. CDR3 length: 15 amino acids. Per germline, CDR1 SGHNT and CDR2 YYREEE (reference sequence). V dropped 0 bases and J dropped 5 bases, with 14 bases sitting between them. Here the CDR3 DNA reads TGTGCCAGCAGCTTGGAACGAGGCAGAGTGTATGGCTACACCTTC. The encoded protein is CASSLERGRVYGYTF.

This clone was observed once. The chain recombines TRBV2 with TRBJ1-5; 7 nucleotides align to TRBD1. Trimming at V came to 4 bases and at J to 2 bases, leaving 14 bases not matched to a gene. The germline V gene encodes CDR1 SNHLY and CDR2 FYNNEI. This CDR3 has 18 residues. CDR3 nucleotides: TGTGCCAGCAGTGGGTCATATGACAGGGACTCGCGCAATCAGCCCCAGCATTTT. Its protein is CASSGSYDRDSRNQPQHF. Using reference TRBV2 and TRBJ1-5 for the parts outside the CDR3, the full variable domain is EPEVTQTPSHQVTQMGQEVILRCVPISNHLYFYWYRQILGQKVEFLVSFYNNEISEKSEIFDDQFSVERPDGSNFTLKIRSTKLEDSAMYFCASSGSYDRDSRNQPQHFGDGTRLSIL.

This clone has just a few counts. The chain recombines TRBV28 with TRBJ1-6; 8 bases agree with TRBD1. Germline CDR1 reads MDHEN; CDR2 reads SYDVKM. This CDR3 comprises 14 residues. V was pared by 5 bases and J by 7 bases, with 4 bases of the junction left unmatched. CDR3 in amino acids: CASSIRDRNSPLHF. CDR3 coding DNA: TGTGCCAGCAGTATCCGGGACAGGAATTCACCCCTCCACTTT.

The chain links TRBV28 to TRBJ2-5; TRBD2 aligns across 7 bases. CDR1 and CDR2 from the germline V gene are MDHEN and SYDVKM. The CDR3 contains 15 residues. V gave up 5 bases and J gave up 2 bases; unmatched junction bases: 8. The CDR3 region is CASSLTGTKQETQYF. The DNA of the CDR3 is TGTGCCAGCAGTCTTACCGGGACTAAACAAGAGACCCAGTACTTC.

CDR3 coding DNA: TGTGCCAGCAGCGTAGCTCCTAGCGGGAGGAACGAGCAGTACTTC. It encodes CASSVAPSGRNEQYF. V and J are TRBV9 and TRBJ2-7; 11 bases line up with TRBD2. Per germline, CDR1 SGDLS and CDR2 YYNGEE. V lost 0 bases, J lost 5 bases, and 4 bases stayed unmatched. The CDR3 is made up of 15 amino acids.

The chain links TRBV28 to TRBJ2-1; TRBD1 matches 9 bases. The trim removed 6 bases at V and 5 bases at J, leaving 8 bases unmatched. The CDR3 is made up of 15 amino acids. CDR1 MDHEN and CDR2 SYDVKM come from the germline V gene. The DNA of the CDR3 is TGTGCCAGCAGCCCCCCGGGACAGGGTCACAATGAGCAGTTCTTC. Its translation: CASSPPGQGHNEQFF. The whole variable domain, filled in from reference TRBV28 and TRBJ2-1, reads DVKVTQSSRYLVKRTGEKVFLECVQDMDHENMFWYRQDPGLGLRLIYFSYDVKMKEKGDIPEGYSVSREKKERFSLILESASTNQTSMYLCASSPPGQGHNEQFFGPGTRLTVL.

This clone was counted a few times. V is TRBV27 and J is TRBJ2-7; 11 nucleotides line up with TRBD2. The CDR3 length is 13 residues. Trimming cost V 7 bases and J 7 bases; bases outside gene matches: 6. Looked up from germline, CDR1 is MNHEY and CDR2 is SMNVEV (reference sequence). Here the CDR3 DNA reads TGTGCCAGCAAGGGACTAGCGGATAGAGAGCAGTACTTC. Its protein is CASKGLADREQYF.

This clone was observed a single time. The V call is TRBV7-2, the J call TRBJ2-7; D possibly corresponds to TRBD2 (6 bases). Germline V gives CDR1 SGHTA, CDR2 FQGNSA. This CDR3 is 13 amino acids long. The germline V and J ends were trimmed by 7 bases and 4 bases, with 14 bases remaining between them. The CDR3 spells CASNEGGFYEQYF. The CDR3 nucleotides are TGTGCCAGCAACGAAGGAGGGTTTTACGAGCAGTACTTC.

CDR3 region: CASVLNEKLFF. CDR3 in DNA: TGTGCCAGCGTCCTTAATGAAAAACTGTTTTTT. The chain joins TRBV28 to TRBJ1-4, with D unresolved. This CDR3 has 11 amino acids. The germline V gene encodes CDR1 MDHEN and CDR2 SYDVKM. V lost 8 bases, J lost 4 bases, and 5 bases lay in between.

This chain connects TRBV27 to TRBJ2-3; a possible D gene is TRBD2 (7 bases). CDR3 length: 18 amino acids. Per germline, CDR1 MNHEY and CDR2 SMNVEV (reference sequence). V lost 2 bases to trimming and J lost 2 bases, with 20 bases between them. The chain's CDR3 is CASSLGAVGGANTDTQYF. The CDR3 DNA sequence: TGTGCCAGCAGTTTAGGCGCAGTTGGGGGGGCCAACACAGATACGCAGTATTTT.

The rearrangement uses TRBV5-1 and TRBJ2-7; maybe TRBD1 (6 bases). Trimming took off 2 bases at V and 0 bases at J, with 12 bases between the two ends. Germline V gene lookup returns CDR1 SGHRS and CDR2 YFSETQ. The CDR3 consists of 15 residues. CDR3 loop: CASSLRQVGSYEQYF. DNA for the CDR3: TGCGCCAGCAGCTTAAGACAGGTGGGCTCCTACGAGCAGTACTTC.

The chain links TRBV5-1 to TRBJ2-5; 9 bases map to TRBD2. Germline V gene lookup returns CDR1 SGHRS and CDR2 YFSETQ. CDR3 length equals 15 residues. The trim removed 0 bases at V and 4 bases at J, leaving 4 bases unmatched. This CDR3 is CASSLAALAGETQYF. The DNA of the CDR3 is TGCGCCAGCAGCTTGGCGGCACTAGCGGGAGAGACCCAGTACTTC.

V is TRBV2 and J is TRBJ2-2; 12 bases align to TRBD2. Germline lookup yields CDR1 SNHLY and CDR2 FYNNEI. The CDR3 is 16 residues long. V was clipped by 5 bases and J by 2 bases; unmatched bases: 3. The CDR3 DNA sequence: TGTGCCAGCAGTATGGGACTAGCGGGCAACACCGGGGAGCTGTTTTTT. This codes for CASSMGLAGNTGELFF.

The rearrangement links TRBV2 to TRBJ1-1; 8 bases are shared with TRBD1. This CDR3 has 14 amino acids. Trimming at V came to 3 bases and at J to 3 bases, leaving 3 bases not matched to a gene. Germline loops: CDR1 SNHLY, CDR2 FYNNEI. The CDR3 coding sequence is TGTGCCAGCAGTGATCCAGGGGGCTACACTGAAGCTTTCTTT. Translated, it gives CASSDPGGYTEAFF. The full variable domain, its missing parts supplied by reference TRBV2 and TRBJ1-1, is EPEVTQTPSHQVTQMGQEVILRCVPISNHLYFYWYRQILGQKVEFLVSFYNNEISEKSEIFDDQFSVERPDGSNFTLKIRSTKLEDSAMYFCASSDPGGYTEAFFGQGTRLTVV.

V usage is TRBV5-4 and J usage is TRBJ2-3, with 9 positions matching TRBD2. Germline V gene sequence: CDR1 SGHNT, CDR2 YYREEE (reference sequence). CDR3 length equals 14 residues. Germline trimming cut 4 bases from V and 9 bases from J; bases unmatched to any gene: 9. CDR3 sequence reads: CASSAPTSGETQYF. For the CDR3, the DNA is TGTGCCAGCAGCGCACCGACTAGCGGAGAAACGCAGTATTTT.

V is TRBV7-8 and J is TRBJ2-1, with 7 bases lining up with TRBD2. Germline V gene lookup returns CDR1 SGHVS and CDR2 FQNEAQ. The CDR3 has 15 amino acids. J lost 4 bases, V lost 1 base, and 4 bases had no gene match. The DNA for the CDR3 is TGTGCCAGCAGCTTAGGGGGAGGGCGATACAATGAGCAGTTCTTC. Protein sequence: CASSLGGGRYNEQFF. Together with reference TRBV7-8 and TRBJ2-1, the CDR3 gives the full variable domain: GAGVSQSPRYKVAKRGQDVALRCDPISGHVSLFWYQQALGQGPEFLTYFQNEAQLDKSGLPSDRFFAERPEGSVSTLKIQRTQQEDSAVYLCASSLGGGRYNEQFFGPGTRLTVL.

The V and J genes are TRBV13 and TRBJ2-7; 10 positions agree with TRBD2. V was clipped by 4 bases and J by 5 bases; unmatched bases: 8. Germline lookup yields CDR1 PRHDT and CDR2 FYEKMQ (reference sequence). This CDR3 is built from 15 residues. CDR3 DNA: TGTGCCAGCAGCTCTACCGGGACTAGCGTAGACGAGCAGTACTTC. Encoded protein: CASSSTGTSVDEQYF.

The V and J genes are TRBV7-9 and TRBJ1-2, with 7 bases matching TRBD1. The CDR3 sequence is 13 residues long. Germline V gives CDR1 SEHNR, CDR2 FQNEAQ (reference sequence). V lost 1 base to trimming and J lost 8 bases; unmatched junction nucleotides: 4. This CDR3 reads CASSLEGADGYTF. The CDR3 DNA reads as TGTGCCAGCAGCTTAGAGGGGGCGGACGGCTACACCTTC.

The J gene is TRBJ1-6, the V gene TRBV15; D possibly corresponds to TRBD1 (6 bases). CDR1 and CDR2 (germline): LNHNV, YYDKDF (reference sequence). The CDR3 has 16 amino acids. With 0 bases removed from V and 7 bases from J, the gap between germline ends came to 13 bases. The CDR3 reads CATSRDTGHPNSPLHF. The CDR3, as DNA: TGTGCCACCAGCAGAGATACGGGACACCCAAATTCACCCCTCCACTTT.

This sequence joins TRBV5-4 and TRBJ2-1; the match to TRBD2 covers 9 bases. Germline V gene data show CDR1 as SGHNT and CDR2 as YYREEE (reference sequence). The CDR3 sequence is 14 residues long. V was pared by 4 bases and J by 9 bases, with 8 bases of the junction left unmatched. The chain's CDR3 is CASSEREVRGEQFF. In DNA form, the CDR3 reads TGTGCCAGCAGCGAGCGGGAGGTGAGAGGTGAGCAGTTCTTC.

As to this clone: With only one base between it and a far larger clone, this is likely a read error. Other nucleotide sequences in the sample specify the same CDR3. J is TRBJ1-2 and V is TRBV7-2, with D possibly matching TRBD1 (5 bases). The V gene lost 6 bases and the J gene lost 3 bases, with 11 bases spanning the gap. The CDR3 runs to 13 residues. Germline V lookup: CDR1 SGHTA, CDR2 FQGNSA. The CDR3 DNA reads TGTGCCAGCAGGCCCACAGGTTACTATGGCTACACCTTC. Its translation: CASRPTGYYGYTF.

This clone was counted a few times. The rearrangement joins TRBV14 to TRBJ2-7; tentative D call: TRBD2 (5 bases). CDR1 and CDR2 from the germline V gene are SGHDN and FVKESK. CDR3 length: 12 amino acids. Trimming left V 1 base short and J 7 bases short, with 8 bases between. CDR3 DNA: TGTGCCAGCAGCCAAGTTACTAGGGAGCAGTACTTC. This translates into CASSQVTREQYF.